The 15 T cell receptor beta chains below come from one sample, sequenced in a study of blood T cells in healthy people across ages. For the second PCR, which ran for about 7 to 12 cycles, a sample-barcoded 5' primer and a J-beta primer mix were used. TCRdb reprocessed the 5' RACE reads with MiXCR, giving one entry per CDR3 protein. The sample has about 810,000 distinct CDR3 sequences; 35% to 40% are singletons. The sample consisted of blood. The receptors derive from a man aged 18-30 years in good health.

This clonotype was detected a few times. The rearrangement uses TRBV10-3 and TRBJ1-1; a possible D gene is TRBD1 (6 bases). V lost 6 bases and J 3 bases, leaving 11 bases between the germline ends. CDR1 and CDR2 (germline): ENHRY, SYGVKD. The CDR3 loop spans 13 amino acids. DNA of the CDR3: TGTGCCATCAGGAGGGCAGGGGACACTGAAGCTTTCTTT. It is translated as CAIRRAGDTEAFF.

The rearrangement joins TRBV12-3 or TRBV12-4 to TRBJ1-1, with D hard to call. This CDR3 spans 14 amino acids. Trimming pared 1 base from V and 4 bases from J, leaving 10 bases between. The CDR3 DNA sequence: TGTGCCAGCAGTTTAGTGGCCCCGGGCACTGAAGCTTTCTTT. Its protein is CASSLVAPGTEAFF.

This sequence joins TRBV6-2 or TRBV6-3 and TRBJ2-2; D gene uncertain. Trimming took 6 bases from V and 5 from J, leaving 7 bases between them. Germline assignment: CDR1 MNHEY and CDR2 SVGEGT. The CDR3 runs to 12 residues. The DNA of the CDR3 is TGTGCCAGCAGATGGTCTACCGGGGAGCTGTTTTTT. It specifies CASRWSTGELFF.

The chain employs TRBV12-3 or TRBV12-4 and TRBJ2-5; 10 nucleotides match TRBD2. The CDR3 length is 16 residues. V lost 4 bases and J lost 11; bases outside the gene matches: 16. The DNA of the CDR3 is TGTGCCAGCAGTTATATAGCGGGGGGTTCGTATAATGAGCAGTACTTC. As protein: CASSYIAGGSYNEQYF.

This clonotype has a count of ten or more. The V call is TRBV4-3, the J call TRBJ2-5, with 7 bases aligning to TRBD2. Germline V gene data show CDR1 as LGHNA and CDR2 as YSLEER. J gave up 5 bases and V 2 bases, and 2 bases lay outside the gene matches. CDR3 length equals 13 residues. CDR3: CASSQREGETQYF. The CDR3 DNA follows: TGCGCCAGCAGCCAAAGGGAGGGGGAGACCCAGTACTTC.

The V and J genes are TRBV12-3 or TRBV12-4 and TRBJ2-1, with D unclear. The CDR3 sequence is 15 residues long. V lost 5 bases and J lost 4, with 15 bases in between. In DNA, the CDR3 is TGTGCCAGCAGTCTAGACACTCGCTCTTACAATGAGCAGTTCTTC. It encodes CASSLDTRSYNEQFF.

The CDR3 loop reads CASSYGAVATNEKLFF. CDR3 nucleotide sequence: TGTGCCAGCAGTTACGGTGCGGTTGCAACTAATGAAAAACTGTTTTTT. The chain links TRBV6-5 to TRBJ1-4; no definite D call. Trimming pared 2 bases from V and 0 bases from J, leaving 10 bases between. The CDR3 is made up of 16 amino acids. Germline lookup yields CDR1 MNHEY and CDR2 SVGAGI.

Concerning this clonotype itself: This may arise from a read error, as a much more abundant clone is one base away. The rearrangement links TRBV7-9 to TRBJ2-5; D unresolved. The CDR3 has 13 amino acids. With 5 bases removed from V and 4 bases from J, the gap between germline ends came to 11 bases. CDR1 is SEHNR, CDR2 FQNEAQ, per germline (reference sequence). CDR3 sequence (DNA): TGTGCCAGCAGCGTCTCAACCCGAGAGACCCAGTACTTC. Protein sequence: CASSVSTRETQYF.

This clonotype was counted a few times. This chain joins TRBV5-6 and TRBJ2-1, with D perhaps matching TRBD2 (5 bases). V gave up 1 base and J gave up 8 bases, with 19 bases separating them. The CDR3 is 16 amino acids. Germline V CDR1 and CDR2: SGHDT, YYEEEE. The CDR3 is CASSLLGWETRDEQFF. CDR3 DNA: TGTGCCAGCAGCTTGTTGGGTTGGGAGACGCGGGATGAGCAGTTCTTC.

The V and J genes are TRBV24-1 and TRBJ2-2; D may be TRBD1 (6 bases). Trimming removed 3 bases from V and 2 bases from J, with 15 bases in between. Germline loops: CDR1 KGHDR, CDR2 SFDVKD. The CDR3 is made up of 17 amino acids. The CDR3 DNA sequence: TGTGCCACCAGTGATCCCCGACAGGTTCTCAACACCGGGGAGCTGTTTTTT. Protein product: CATSDPRQVLNTGELFF.

This clonotype was detected only a few times. V usage is TRBV7-9 and J usage is TRBJ1-1, with D hard to call. This CDR3 has 15 amino acids. Trimming took off 2 bases at V and 6 bases at J, with 16 bases between the two ends. Germline assignment: CDR1 SEHNR and CDR2 FQNEAQ (reference sequence). The CDR3 coding sequence is TGTGCCAGCAGCTTACCCGGGTCCTCACGGCCTGAAGCTTTCTTT. Its translation: CASSLPGSSRPEAFF.

The table lists this clonotype with many counts. This chain links TRBV7-2 with TRBJ2-1; TRBD2 matches 9 bases. The germline gives CDR1 SGHTA, CDR2 FQGNSA. The V gene end was trimmed by 4 bases and the J gene end by 3 bases; junction bases not matched to a gene: 7. The CDR3 totals 16 residues. Here the CDR3 DNA reads TGTGCCAGCAGCTCGTTAGCGGGGGCCTACTACAATGAGCAGTTCTTC. Translation gives CASSSLAGAYYNEQFF.

A word on this clonotype: The junction departs from germline at one end; a sequencing error may be responsible. The chain employs TRBV9 and TRBJ2-3, with a tentative D call TRBD2 (5 bases). Germline V CDR1 and CDR2: SGDLS, YYNGEE. CDR3 length: 16 amino acids. The CDR3 region is CASSVDGVRRTDTQSF. CDR3 in DNA: TGTGCCAGCAGCGTAGACGGGGTAAGGCGCACAGATACGCAGTCTTTT.

This clonotype turned up a few times. V and J are TRBV12-3 or TRBV12-4 and TRBJ1-6; D possibly corresponds to TRBD1 (6 bases). V lost 4 bases to trimming and J lost 10 bases, with 20 bases between them. CDR3 length equals 16 residues. In nucleotides, the CDR3 is TGTGCCAGCAGTTCCCCTTTCAGGGGCAGAGGGTCACCCCTCCACTTT. Protein: CASSSPFRGRGSPLHF.

The chain couples TRBV20-1 to TRBJ1-2; 7 positions match TRBD1. Germline V CDR1 and CDR2: DFQATT, SNEGSKA (reference sequence). This CDR3 contains 11 residues. V was clipped by 5 bases and J by 8 bases; unmatched bases: 5. CDR3 sequence reads: CSAYRGGGYTF. CDR3 bases: TGCAGTGCTTACAGGGGAGGGGGCTACACCTTC.